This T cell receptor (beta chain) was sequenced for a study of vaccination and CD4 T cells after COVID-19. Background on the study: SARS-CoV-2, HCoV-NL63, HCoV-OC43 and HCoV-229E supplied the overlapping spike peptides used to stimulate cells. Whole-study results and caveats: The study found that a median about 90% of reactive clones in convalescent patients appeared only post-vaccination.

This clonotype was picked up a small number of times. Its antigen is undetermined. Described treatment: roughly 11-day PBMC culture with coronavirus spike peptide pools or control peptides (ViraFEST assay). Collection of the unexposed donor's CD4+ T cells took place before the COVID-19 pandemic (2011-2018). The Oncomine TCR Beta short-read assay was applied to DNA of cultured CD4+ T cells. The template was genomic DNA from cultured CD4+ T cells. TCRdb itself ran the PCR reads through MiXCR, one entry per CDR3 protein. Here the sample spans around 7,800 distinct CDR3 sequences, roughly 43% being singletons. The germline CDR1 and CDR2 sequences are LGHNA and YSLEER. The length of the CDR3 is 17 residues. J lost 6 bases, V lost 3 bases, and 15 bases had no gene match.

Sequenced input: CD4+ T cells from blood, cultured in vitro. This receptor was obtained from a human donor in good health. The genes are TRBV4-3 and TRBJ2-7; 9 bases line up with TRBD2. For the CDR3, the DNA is TGCGCCAGCAGCCAGGGATTACTAGCGGGCCTCATAGTCGAGCAGTACTTC. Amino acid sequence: CASSQGLLAGLIVEQYF.